What follows are 13 T cell receptor beta chains derived from one specimen sequenced in a study of persistence of HIV-infected CD4 T cells. For these receptors, no antigen is known. This was the immunoSEQ version 4 assay in survey mode. Assay: immunoSEQ multiplex PCR; the TCRdb copy retains only in-frame clones and omits some. The sample shows approximately 31,000 clones, roughly four fifths of them seen only once. Cells were stimulated with CMV-infected fibroblast lysates at around 9.1 ug/mL. Memory cells lacking CD40L and CD69 with high CD45RO were sorted. The sequencing used CD4+ T cells sorted from PBMCs after approximately 20-hour stimulation, collected from a patient who received antiretroviral therapy. The receptor set was obtained from an adult man with HIV who was CMV-seropositive.

This chain connects TRBV2 to TRBJ2-2; D possibly corresponds to TRBD1 (6 bases). Trimming removed 4 bases from V and 5 bases from J, with 11 bases in between. Germline CDR1 SNHLY, CDR2 FYNNEI. The CDR3 totals 14 residues. The CDR3 region is CASSVGRGTGELFF. The CDR3 nucleotides are TGTGCCAGCAGTGTTGGCAGGGGAACCGGGGAGCTGTTTTTT. The full variable domain, in which reference TRBV2 and TRBJ2-2 provide the parts outside the CDR3, is EPEVTQTPSHQVTQMGQEVILRCVPISNHLYFYWYRQILGQKVEFLVSFYNNEISEKSEIFDDQFSVERPDGSNFTLKIRSTKLEDSAMYFCASSVGRGTGELFFGEGSRLTVL.

The gene calls are TRBV12-3 or TRBV12-4 and TRBJ2-7; 7 bases line up with TRBD1. V lost 8 bases to trimming and J lost 2 bases; unmatched junction nucleotides: 6. This CDR3 is 13 amino acids long. CDR3 protein: CASGLQGTYEQYF. The CDR3, as DNA: TGTGCCAGCGGCTTACAGGGGACCTACGAGCAGTACTTC.

V is TRBV7-2 and J is TRBJ1-4, with D possibly matching TRBD1 (6 bases). Germline V lookup: CDR1 SGHTA, CDR2 FQGNSA. V lost 1 base and J 5 bases, leaving 11 bases between the germline ends. The CDR3 covers 15 residues. The CDR3: CASSLDYRVNEKLFF. The DNA of the CDR3 is TGTGCCAGCAGCTTAGATTACAGGGTAAATGAAAAACTGTTTTTT.

The chain employs TRBV5-1 and TRBJ1-3, with 8 bases that match TRBD1. In germline, CDR1 is SGHRS, CDR2 YFSETQ. V lost 0 bases, J lost 2 bases, and 4 bases stayed unmatched. CDR3 length: 16 amino acids. Here the CDR3 DNA reads TGCGCCAGCAGCTTGGCCGGACAGGGAACTGGAAACACCATATATTTT. This encodes CASSLAGQGTGNTIYF.

V and J are TRBV29-1 and TRBJ1-2, with no clear D. V was cut by 2 bases and J by 8 bases, with 6 bases left in between. Germline V lookup: CDR1 SQVTM, CDR2 ANQGSEA. The CDR3 runs 10 residues. The CDR3 loop reads CSVERGGYTF. In DNA form, the CDR3 reads TGCAGCGTTGAAAGAGGGGGCTACACCTTC.

V gene TRBV19 combines with J gene TRBJ1-1; the D is unclear. The CDR3 contains 15 residues. Germline CDR1 is LNHDA and CDR2 is SQIVND (reference sequence). Trimming pared 7 bases from V and 1 base from J, leaving 16 bases between. CDR3 nucleotide sequence: TGTGCCAGTACCCCCTCGAGGGCTCGGAACACTGAAGCTTTCTTT. Translating it yields CASTPSRARNTEAFF.

The V call is TRBV9, the J call TRBJ2-7, with D possibly being TRBD1 or TRBD2 (5 bases each). Germline CDR1 SGDLS, CDR2 YYNGEE. The V end lost 4 bases, the J end lost 3 bases, and 8 bases lay between the germline ends. The CDR3 extends over 12 amino acids. The CDR3 nucleotides are TGTGCCAGCAGCCGGGACGGCTACGAGCAGTACTTC. Translated, it gives CASSRDGYEQYF.

The V call is TRBV28, the J call TRBJ1-1, with unresolved D. The ends were cut back, 2 bases at V and 7 bases at J, with 11 bases in the middle. The CDR3 sequence is 13 residues long. Germline lookup yields CDR1 MDHEN and CDR2 SYDVKM. The CDR3 region is CASSLVVPVEAFF. The CDR3 bases are TGTGCCAGCAGTTTAGTAGTACCCGTTGAAGCTTTCTTT.

The chain uses TRBV3-1 (or the pseudogene TRBV3-2) and TRBJ2-1; a possible D gene is TRBD2 (5 bases). The CDR3 covers 15 residues. Trimming stripped 0 bases from V and 0 bases from J, with 6 bases between. Germline V gene data show CDR1 as LGHDT and CDR2 as YNNKEL (reference sequence). This CDR3 reads CASSQELVSYNEQFF. In DNA, the CDR3 is TGTGCCAGCAGCCAAGAACTAGTCTCCTACAATGAGCAGTTCTTC.

The rearrangement joins TRBV27 to TRBJ1-1; D remains unclear. The ends were cut back, 4 bases at V and 5 bases at J, with 23 bases in the middle. Germline-derived CDR1 and CDR2 are MNHEY and SMNVEV (reference sequence). The CDR3 runs to 17 residues. CDR3 in DNA: TGTGCCAGCAGTTCCGACCCTCGCCGGACTATCGGGACTGAAGCTTTCTTT. Protein product: CASSSDPRRTIGTEAFF.

The gene calls are TRBV3-1 (or the pseudogene TRBV3-2) and TRBJ1-6; 9 bases align to TRBD1. The CDR3 loop spans 14 amino acids. Germline V gene data show CDR1 as LGHDT and CDR2 as YNNKEL (reference sequence). The trim removed 4 bases at V and 7 bases at J, leaving 2 bases unmatched. The CDR3 sequence: CASSRDRENSPLHF. Here the CDR3 DNA reads TGTGCCAGCAGCCGGGACAGGGAGAATTCACCCCTCCACTTT.

This chain links TRBV5-6 with TRBJ2-5, with D perhaps matching TRBD2 (5 bases). CDR3 length: 14 residues. CDR1 and CDR2 (germline): SGHDT, YYEEEE. With 4 bases removed from V and 6 bases from J, the gap between germline ends came to 16 bases. The CDR3: CASSLGILGQTQYF. CDR3 sequence (DNA): TGTGCCAGCAGCCTCGGGATCCTTGGTCAGACCCAGTACTTC.

J is TRBJ2-7 and V is TRBV16; no clear D. Deletions cut 0 bases from V and 3 bases from J, with 6 bases between. This CDR3 is 13 amino acids long. Germline CDR1 and CDR2: KGHSY and FQNENV. CDR3 nucleotide sequence: TGTGCCAGCAGCCAATCAAAGCACTACGAGCAGTACTTC. This encodes CASSQSKHYEQYF.